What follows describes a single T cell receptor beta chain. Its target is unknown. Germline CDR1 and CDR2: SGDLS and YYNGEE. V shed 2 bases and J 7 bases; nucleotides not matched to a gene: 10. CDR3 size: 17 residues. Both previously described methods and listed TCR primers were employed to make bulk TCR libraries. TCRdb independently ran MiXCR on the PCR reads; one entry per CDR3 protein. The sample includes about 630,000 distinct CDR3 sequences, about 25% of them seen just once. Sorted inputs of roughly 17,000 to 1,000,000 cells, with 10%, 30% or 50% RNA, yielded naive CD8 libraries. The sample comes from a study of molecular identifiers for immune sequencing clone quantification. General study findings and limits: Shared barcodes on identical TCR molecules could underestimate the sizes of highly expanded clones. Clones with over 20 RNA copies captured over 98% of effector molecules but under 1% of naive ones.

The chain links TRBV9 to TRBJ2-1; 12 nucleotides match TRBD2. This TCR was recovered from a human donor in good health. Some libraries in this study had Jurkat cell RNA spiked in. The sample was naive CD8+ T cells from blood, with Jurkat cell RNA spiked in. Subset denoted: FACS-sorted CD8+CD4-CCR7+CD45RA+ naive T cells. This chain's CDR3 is CASSVHLAGGPGNEQFF. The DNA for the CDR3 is TGTGCCAGCAGCGTCCACCTAGCGGGAGGGCCGGGGAATGAGCAGTTCTTC.